This entry lists 32 T cell receptor beta chains sequenced from one sample in a study of T-cell reconstitution after alpha-beta-depleted transplantation in children. Unique molecular identifiers tagged the TCRbeta library. MiXCR, applied by TCRdb to the PCR reads, yields one record per CDR3 protein. Among about 980,000 distinct CDR3 sequences listed, 25% to 35% were seen once. The material sequenced was PBMCs, mostly from graft donor cells, taken 360 days after TCRalphabeta/CD19-depleted stem cell transplant. The receptors here all came from a boy in the first two years of life who had a stem cell transplant for SCID, so the T cells may come from the graft donor.

This chain uses TRBV2 with TRBJ2-1, with 10 bases lining up with TRBD2. The V gene's germline CDR1 is SNHLY and CDR2 FYNNEI. V gave up 7 bases and J gave up 4 bases; unmatched junction bases: 10. This CDR3 is 16 amino acids long. The CDR3 sequence: CASIYTGTSAYNEQFF. As DNA, the CDR3 is TGTGCCAGCATCTACACCGGGACTAGCGCATACAATGAGCAGTTCTTC.

CDR3 loop: CASSVEWISETQYF. CDR3 in DNA: TGTGCCAGCAGTGTCGAGTGGATAAGTGAGACCCAGTACTTC. The V call is TRBV6-1, the J call TRBJ2-5; no firm D call. The CDR3 covers 14 residues. Looked up from germline, CDR1 is MNHNS and CDR2 is SASEGT. V was trimmed by 4 bases and J by 5 bases, leaving 14 bases between them.

The gene calls are TRBV14 and TRBJ2-1; 7 bases match TRBD1. In germline, CDR1 is SGHDN, CDR2 FVKESK. The CDR3 runs 15 residues. V trimming: 4 bases; J trimming: 2 bases; junction bases outside the gene matches: 5. CDR3 coding DNA: TGTGCCAGCAGCCCGACAGGGAGAGCCTACAATGAGCAGTTCTTC. Its protein is CASSPTGRAYNEQFF.

This clonotype showed up just a few times. This chain connects TRBV7-9 to TRBJ2-7; D not certain. CDR1 and CDR2 from the germline V gene are SEHNR and FQNEAQ (reference sequence). The CDR3 consists of 16 residues. The V end was cut by 1 base, the J end by 2 bases, with 15 bases between. Written as DNA, the CDR3 is TGTGCCAGCAGCTTAGAGGATCCCCATAACGCCTACGAGCAGTACTTC. Amino acids: CASSLEDPHNAYEQYF. Full variable domain (remainder filled in from reference TRBV7-9 and TRBJ2-7): DTGVSQNPRHKITKRGQNVTFRCDPISEHNRLYWYRQTLGQGPEFLTYFQNEAQLEKSRLLSDRFSAERPKGSFSTLEIQRTEQGDSAMYLCASSLEDPHNAYEQYFGPGTRLTVT.

This clonotype appeared a few times. This chain links TRBV7-2 with TRBJ2-7, with TRBD1 identical over 8 bases. This CDR3 spans 17 amino acids. Germline-derived CDR1 and CDR2 are SGHTA and FQGNSA. The trim removed 5 bases at V and 0 bases at J, leaving 12 bases unmatched. The CDR3: CASSRTDRGDASYEQYF. DNA of the CDR3: TGTGCCAGCAGCCGCACAGACAGGGGTGATGCCTCCTACGAGCAGTACTTC. Variable domain in full (rest from reference TRBV7-2 and TRBJ2-7): GAGVSQSPSNKVTEKGKDVELRCDPISGHTALYWYRQSLGQGLEFLIYFQGNSAPDKSGLPSDRFSAERTGGSVSTLTIQRTQQEDSAVYLCASSRTDRGDASYEQYFGPGTRLTVT.

This clonotype appeared a single time. This chain uses TRBV12-3 or TRBV12-4 with TRBJ2-1; perhaps TRBD2 as D (5 bases). V gave up 3 bases and J gave up 7 bases, with 16 bases separating them. This CDR3 spans 15 amino acids. CDR3 loop: CASSLMRTLTNEQFF. The CDR3 coding sequence is TGTGCCAGCAGTTTGATGAGGACTCTAACGAATGAGCAGTTCTTC.

The chain couples TRBV28 to TRBJ2-2; 8 positions match TRBD2. Germline CDR1 is MDHEN and CDR2 is SYDVKM. Losses at the gene ends were 8 bases for V and 4 bases for J; bases not matched to a gene: 6. The CDR3 runs to 14 residues. The CDR3 DNA reads TGTGCCAGCGGCCGGGGGGGCCCCACCGGGGAGCTGTTTTTT. Its translation: CASGRGGPTGELFF.

The rearrangement links TRBV28 to TRBJ1-5; maybe TRBD1 (5 bases). The V end lost 2 bases, the J end lost 4 bases, and 15 bases lay between the germline ends. Per germline, CDR1 MDHEN and CDR2 SYDVKM. CDR3 length equals 16 residues. CDR3 protein: CASSLAWMRGNQPQHF. The CDR3 coding sequence is TGTGCCAGCAGTTTAGCCTGGATGAGGGGAAATCAGCCCCAGCATTTT.

A remark on this clonotype: A much bigger clone sits one base away, suggesting this may be a read error. The rearrangement links TRBV29-1 to TRBJ1-1; TRBD1 aligns across 9 bases. With 5 bases clipped from V and 3 bases from J, the junction kept 1 base outside the gene matches. Germline CDR1 is SQVTM and CDR2 is ANQGSEA. This CDR3 has 12 amino acids. CDR3 coding DNA: TGCAGCGTTAACAGGGGGCACACTGAAGCTTTCTTT. It encodes CSVNRGHTEAFF. The full variable domain, completed using reference TRBV29-1 and TRBJ1-1, is SAVISQKPSRDICQRGTSLTIQCQVDSQVTMMFWYRQQPGQSLTLIATANQGSEATYESGFVIDKFPISRPNLTFSTLTVSNMSPEDSSIYLCSVNRGHTEAFFGQGTRLTVV.

This chain uses TRBV5-1 with TRBJ2-1; either TRBD1 or TRBD2 may supply D (6 bases each). Looked up from germline, CDR1 is SGHRS and CDR2 is YFSETQ. This CDR3 has 15 amino acids. V was pared by 1 base and J by 4 bases, with 12 bases between. CDR3 DNA sequence: TGCGCCAGCAGCTTGCCAGGGGCGGGGTACAATGAGCAGTTCTTC. This translates into CASSLPGAGYNEQFF.

The V call is TRBV27, the J call TRBJ1-1, with D possibly matching TRBD1 (6 bases). V was trimmed by 0 bases and J by 5 bases, leaving 16 bases between them. The length of the CDR3 is 16 residues. Germline values: CDR1 MNHEY, CDR2 SMNVEV (reference sequence). The CDR3 region is CASSLSGGGRRTEAFF. DNA of the CDR3: TGTGCCAGCAGTTTATCGGGCGGGGGGCGAAGGACTGAAGCTTTCTTT.

This clonotype has just a few counts. J is TRBJ2-5 and V is TRBV20-1; D remains unclear. The ends were cut back, 5 bases at V and 1 base at J, with 11 bases in the middle. This CDR3 region has 13 residues. CDR1 and CDR2 from the germline V gene are DFQATT and SNEGSKA (reference sequence). CDR3 loop: CSALVRPQETQYF. CDR3 nucleotide sequence: TGCAGTGCTCTAGTCCGTCCCCAAGAGACCCAGTACTTC.

This clonotype showed up just a few times. The chain has TRBV6-5 and TRBJ1-1, with unresolved D. Trimming took off 0 bases at V and 4 bases at J, with 9 bases between the two ends. Looked up from germline, CDR1 is MNHEY and CDR2 is SVGAGI. This CDR3 spans 14 amino acids. The CDR3 DNA reads as TGTGCCAGCAGTTACTCGACTTCCCTCACTGAAGCTTTCTTT. Residues: CASSYSTSLTEAFF.

This clonotype was seen once. J is TRBJ2-7 and V is TRBV2, with D hard to call. V dropped 1 base and J dropped 5 bases, with 9 bases sitting between them. This CDR3 region has 13 residues. The germline V gene encodes CDR1 SNHLY and CDR2 FYNNEI. In DNA form, the CDR3 reads TGTGCCAGCAGTGAAGATACGGTTCACGAGCAGTACTTC. Translation: CASSEDTVHEQYF.

In this sample, this clonotype turned up a few times. The CDR3 DNA sequence: TGCAGCGTTGAAAGGATTAAGGGTATGGCCGGGGAGCTGTTTTTT. This encodes CSVERIKGMAGELFF. The chain recombines TRBV29-1 with TRBJ2-2; no reliable D call. The germline V and J ends were trimmed by 2 bases and 6 bases, with 16 bases remaining between them. The germline gives CDR1 SQVTM, CDR2 ANQGSEA. The CDR3 contains 15 residues.

There are a few counts of this clonotype. V usage is TRBV25-1 and J usage is TRBJ1-1, with D unresolved. The CDR3 runs 12 residues. V was cut by 7 bases and J by 4 bases, with 10 bases left in between. Germline V gene sequence: CDR1 MGHDK, CDR2 SYGVNS. CDR3 nucleotides: TGTGCCAGCACAAGTGGGGTCACTGAAGCTTTCTTT. Protein sequence: CASTSGVTEAFF.

The J gene is TRBJ2-2, the V gene TRBV9; no reliable D call. CDR3 length: 15 amino acids. Per the germline V gene, CDR1 is SGDLS and CDR2 is YYNGEE. V was shortened by 0 bases and J by 5 bases, with 11 bases between the two germline ends. The CDR3 DNA reads TGTGCCAGCAGCGTAGGTCTAGAGGTGACCGGGGAGCTGTTTTTT. Translated: CASSVGLEVTGELFF.

The rearrangement uses TRBV7-9 and TRBJ2-2; 9 bases match TRBD1. Trimming cost V 4 bases and J 14 bases; bases outside gene matches: 5. CDR1 is SEHNR, CDR2 FQNEAQ, per germline (reference sequence). The CDR3 totals 12 residues. CDR3 in DNA: TGTGCCAGCAGCTCGGGACAGGGTAACCTGTTTTTT. Its protein product is CASSSGQGNLFF.

The rearrangement links TRBV27 to TRBJ2-3; 12 bases align to TRBD2. Germline CDR1 MNHEY, CDR2 SMNVEV (reference sequence). The CDR3 runs to 14 residues. V lost 6 bases, J lost 6 bases, and 4 bases stayed unmatched. The CDR3 loop reads CASSRLAGEDTQYF. DNA for the CDR3: TGTGCCAGCAGCCGACTAGCGGGGGAGGATACGCAGTATTTT.

The V gene is TRBV27, the J gene TRBJ2-1, with 8 bases identical to TRBD2. This CDR3 has 13 amino acids. Germline V gene sequence: CDR1 MNHEY, CDR2 SMNVEV (reference sequence). This CDR3 is CTQGTSPGCEQFF. CDR3 nucleotide sequence: TGTACACAAGGGACTAGTCCTGGTTGTGAGCAGTTCTTC.

The table lists this clonotype with a few counts. The V gene is TRBV6-2 or TRBV6-3, the J gene TRBJ2-2, with D maybe TRBD2 (5 bases). Germline loops: CDR1 MNHEY, CDR2 SVGEGT. V lost 5 bases, J lost 2 bases, and 12 bases lay in between. The CDR3 has 15 residues. CDR3 in DNA: TGTGCCAGCAGTCCAAACGGACTCAACACCGGGGAGCTGTTTTTT. Encoded protein: CASSPNGLNTGELFF.

V gene TRBV20-1 combines with J gene TRBJ2-1; D is uncertain. The CDR3 is 9 residues long. V dropped 8 bases and J dropped 8 bases, with 7 bases sitting between them. CDR1 is DFQATT, CDR2 SNEGSKA, per germline (reference sequence). In nucleotides, the CDR3 is TGCAGTCCCAGGTATGAGCAGTTCTTC. Translation: CSPRYEQFF.

This clonotype was detected ten times or more. The chain links TRBV7-6 to TRBJ2-3; 9 bases agree with TRBD2. The CDR3 spans 16 residues. Per germline, CDR1 SGHVS and CDR2 FNYEAQ. With V trimmed by 5 bases and J by 1 base, 7 bases remained unmatched. Here the CDR3 reads CASSPRVAGGTDTQYF. In DNA form, the CDR3 reads TGTGCCAGCAGCCCCCGTGTAGCGGGGGGCACAGATACGCAGTATTTT.

The chain has TRBV12-3 or TRBV12-4 and TRBJ2-5; D assignment may be TRBD1 or TRBD2 (5 bases each). The V gene lost 5 bases and the J gene lost 1 base, with 14 bases spanning the gap. The length of the CDR3 is 15 residues. CDR3 residues: CASSGGSGPQETQYF. The CDR3 nucleotides are TGTGCCAGCAGTGGGGGTTCAGGGCCCCAAGAGACCCAGTACTTC.

The V and J genes are TRBV28 and TRBJ2-1; unclear D gene. Germline values: CDR1 MDHEN, CDR2 SYDVKM. This CDR3 is 16 amino acids long. Trimming took 3 bases from V and 0 from J, leaving 12 bases between them. CDR3 protein: CASSFERIVSYNEQFF. The CDR3 DNA follows: TGTGCCAGCAGTTTTGAGCGCATCGTCTCCTACAATGAGCAGTTCTTC.

This clonotype was recorded many times. The chain links TRBV15 to TRBJ2-5; 13 bases fit TRBD2. J was trimmed by 2 bases and V by 0 bases; bases with no gene match: 6. Per germline, CDR1 LNHNV and CDR2 YYDKDF (reference sequence). The CDR3 spans 18 residues. CDR3 DNA: TGTGCCACCAGCAGAGATTTGGTGACTAGCGGGGGGCAAGAGACCCAGTACTTC. This codes for CATSRDLVTSGGQETQYF.

The J gene is TRBJ2-3, the V gene TRBV10-3; D might be TRBD2 (5 bases). V was clipped by 8 bases and J by 5 bases, with 20 bases between them. Germline V CDR1 and CDR2: ENHRY, SYGVKD. The CDR3 spans 15 residues. Here the CDR3 DNA reads TGTGCCATCCAAAGGGAGATGGCTAAGGGAGATACGCAGTATTTT. This gives the protein CAIQREMAKGDTQYF.

The genes are TRBV5-1 and TRBJ1-1; a possible D gene is TRBD1 (6 bases). Germline V gene data show CDR1 as SGHRS and CDR2 as YFSETQ. The CDR3 has 16 amino acids. The V gene lost 4 bases and the J gene lost 0 bases, with 16 bases spanning the gap. The CDR3 coding sequence is TGCGCCAGCAGCGTACCGAAGGACAGCTTGAACACTGAAGCTTTCTTT. Protein: CASSVPKDSLNTEAFF.

This CDR3 is CASSDPSSLTDTQYF. In DNA form, the CDR3 reads TGTGCCAGCAGTGACCCCAGCTCACTGACAGATACGCAGTATTTT. This chain joins TRBV6-1 and TRBJ2-3; no firm D call. Trimming pared 3 bases from V and 3 bases from J, leaving 13 bases between. Germline V CDR1 and CDR2: MNHNS, SASEGT. This CDR3 spans 15 amino acids.

The genes are TRBV6-2 or TRBV6-3 and TRBJ2-6; D is tentatively TRBD1 or TRBD2 (5 bases each). V was pared by 0 bases and J by 1 base, with 25 bases between. Germline V gene lookup returns CDR1 MNHEY and CDR2 SVGEGT. This CDR3 has 22 amino acids. CDR3 amino acids: CASSYSGDADSLALSGANVLTF. The CDR3 DNA reads as TGTGCCAGCAGTTACTCGGGGGACGCTGACAGCCTGGCACTTTCTGGGGCCAACGTCCTGACTTTC.

The chain has TRBV7-9 and TRBJ1-2; 7 bases line up with TRBD1. Germline V gene sequence: CDR1 SEHNR, CDR2 FQNEAQ (reference sequence). The CDR3 is 17 amino acids. V was pared by 4 bases and J by 4 bases, with 15 bases of the junction left unmatched. The CDR3 nucleotides are TGTGCCAGCAGCTCCGGTGTGATCACAGGGGACCCCTATGGCTACACCTTC. Translating it yields CASSSGVITGDPYGYTF.

This clonotype was recorded many times. The rearrangement joins TRBV12-3 or TRBV12-4 to TRBJ2-7; TRBD2 matches 7 bases. The CDR3 is 14 residues long. V trimming: 4 bases; J trimming: 3 bases; junction bases outside the gene matches: 6. In nucleotides, the CDR3 is TGTGCCAGCAGTTGGGGGGGTCAGGTCTACGAGCAGTACTTC. Translation gives CASSWGGQVYEQYF.